Detailed here is one T cell receptor beta chain. Its antigen is unidentified. The entry originates in a study of siplizumab effects on memory and regulatory T cells. Libraries were prepared by immunoSEQ multiplex PCR; TCRdb keeps only in-frame clonotypes and omits some of them. The table includes about 26,000 clones, 75% to 85% detected once. Study findings and constraints: Naive T cells looked more diverse than memory cells, and they looked like major contributors to the alloresponse.

The germline CDR1 and CDR2 sequences are MDHEN and SYDVKM. Trimming stripped 3 bases from V and 5 bases from J, with 14 bases between. The CDR3 runs 15 residues. A few donor pairs also had unstimulated CD4+ and CD8+ naive and memory subsets sequenced. This chain connects TRBV28 to TRBJ1-5; D gene uncertain. Sequences were obtained from memory CD4+ T cells sorted from blood. The sequence came from a human donor in good health. Here the CDR3 reads CASSFQEGNDQPQHF. CDR3 coding DNA: TGTGCCAGCAGTTTCCAGGAAGGGAATGATCAGCCCCAGCATTTT. Using reference TRBV28 and TRBJ1-5 for the parts outside the CDR3, the full variable domain is DVKVTQSSRYLVKRTGEKVFLECVQDMDHENMFWYRQDPGLGLRLIYFSYDVKMKEKGDIPEGYSVSREKKERFSLILESASTNQTSMYLCASSFQEGNDQPQHFGDGTRLSIL.